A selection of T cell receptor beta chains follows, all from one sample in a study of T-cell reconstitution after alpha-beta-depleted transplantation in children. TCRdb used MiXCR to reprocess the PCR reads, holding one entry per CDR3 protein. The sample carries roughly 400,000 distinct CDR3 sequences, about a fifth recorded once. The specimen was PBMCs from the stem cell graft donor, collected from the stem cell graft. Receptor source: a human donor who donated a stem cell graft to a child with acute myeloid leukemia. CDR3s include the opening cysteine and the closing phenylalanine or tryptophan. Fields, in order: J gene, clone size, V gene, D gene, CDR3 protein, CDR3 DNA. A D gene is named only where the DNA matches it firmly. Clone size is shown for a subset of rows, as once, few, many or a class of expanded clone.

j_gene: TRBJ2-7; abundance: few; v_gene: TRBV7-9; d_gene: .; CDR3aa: CASSSNGEQYF; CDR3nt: TGTGCCAGCAGCTCCAACGGCGAGCAGTACTTC
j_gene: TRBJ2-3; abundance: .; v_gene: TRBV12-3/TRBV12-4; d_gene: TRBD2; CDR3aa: CASRQSGGSTDTQYF; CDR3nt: TGTGCCAGCAGACAAAGCGGGGGAAGCACAGATACGCAGTATTTT
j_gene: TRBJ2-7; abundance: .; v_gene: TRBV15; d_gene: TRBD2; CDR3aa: CATSREAGAGEQYF; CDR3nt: TGTGCCACCAGCAGAGAAGCGGGGGCCGGGGAGCAGTACTTC
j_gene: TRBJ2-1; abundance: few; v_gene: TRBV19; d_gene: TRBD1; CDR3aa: CASRHTGDPSYNEQFF; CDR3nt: TGTGCCAGTAGGCACACAGGGGATCCCTCCTACAATGAGCAGTTCTTC
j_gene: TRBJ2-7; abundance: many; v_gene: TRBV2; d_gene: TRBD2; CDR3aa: CASRGLAGDNLYEQYF; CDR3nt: TGTGCCAGCAGGGGACTAGCGGGAGACAACCTCTACGAGCAGTACTTC
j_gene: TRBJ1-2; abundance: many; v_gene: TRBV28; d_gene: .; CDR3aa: CASSWRGNGYTF; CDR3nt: TGTGCCAGCAGTTGGAGGGGAAATGGCTACACCTTC
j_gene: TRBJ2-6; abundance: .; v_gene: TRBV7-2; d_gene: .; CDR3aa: CASSLRASGANVLTF; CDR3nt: TGTGCCAGCAGCTTACGGGCATCTGGGGCCAACGTCCTGACTTTC
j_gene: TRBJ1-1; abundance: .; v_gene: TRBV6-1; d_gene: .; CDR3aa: CASSEDGTPLTEAFF; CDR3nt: TGTGCCAGCAGCGAAGATGGGACTCCCCTGACTGAAGCTTTCTTT
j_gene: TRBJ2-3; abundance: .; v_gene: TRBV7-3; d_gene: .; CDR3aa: CASSQAGVLGDTQYF; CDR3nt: TGTGCCAGCAGCCAGGCTGGGGTCTTGGGAGATACGCAGTATTTT
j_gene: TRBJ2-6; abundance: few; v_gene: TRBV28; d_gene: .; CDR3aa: CASSFDPSANVLTF; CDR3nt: TGTGCCAGCAGTTTTGACCCATCGGCCAACGTCCTGACTTTC
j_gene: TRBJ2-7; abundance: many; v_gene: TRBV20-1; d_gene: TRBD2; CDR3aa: CSAIWLAGSEQYF; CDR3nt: TGCAGTGCTATCTGGCTAGCGGGAAGCGAGCAGTACTTC
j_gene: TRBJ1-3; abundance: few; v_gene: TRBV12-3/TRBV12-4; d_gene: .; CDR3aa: CASSSTVGNTIYF; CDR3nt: TGTGCCAGCAGTTCGACAGTTGGAAACACCATATATTTT
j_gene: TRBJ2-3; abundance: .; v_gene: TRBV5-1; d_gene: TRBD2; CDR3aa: CASSLDIAGANTDTQYF; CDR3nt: TGCGCCAGCAGCTTGGACATAGCGGGAGCGAACACAGATACGCAGTATTTT
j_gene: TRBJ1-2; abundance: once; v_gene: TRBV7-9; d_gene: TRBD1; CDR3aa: CASSAGQGANGYTF; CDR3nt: TGTGCCAGCAGCGCGGGACAGGGGGCCAATGGCTACACCTTC
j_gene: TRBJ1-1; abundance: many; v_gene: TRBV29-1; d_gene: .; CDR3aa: CSVVGGWVTEAFF; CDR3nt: TGCAGCGTCGTGGGGGGCTGGGTCACTGAAGCTTTCTTT
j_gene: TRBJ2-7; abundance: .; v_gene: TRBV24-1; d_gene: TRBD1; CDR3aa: CATSGTGTGTSYEQYF; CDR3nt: TGTGCCACCAGTGGGACCGGGACAGGGACTTCCTACGAGCAGTACTTC
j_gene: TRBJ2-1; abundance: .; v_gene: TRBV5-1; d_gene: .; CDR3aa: CASTAIAEGNEQFF; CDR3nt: TGCGCCAGCACTGCGATAGCGGAGGGCAATGAGCAGTTCTTC
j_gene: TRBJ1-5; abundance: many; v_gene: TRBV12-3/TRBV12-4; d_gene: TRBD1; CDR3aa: CASSAPGQGGNQPQHF; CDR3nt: TGTGCCAGCAGTGCACCGGGACAGGGGGGCAATCAGCCCCAGCATTTT
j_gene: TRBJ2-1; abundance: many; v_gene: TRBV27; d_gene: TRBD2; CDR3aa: CASSWGRACEQFF; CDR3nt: TGTGCCAGCAGTTGGGGGAGGGCGTGTGAGCAGTTCTTC
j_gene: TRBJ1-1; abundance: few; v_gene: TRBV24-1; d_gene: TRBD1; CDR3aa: CATSDSRGHNLNTEAFF; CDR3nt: TGTGCCACCAGTGATTCCAGGGGGCACAACTTGAACACTGAAGCTTTCTTT
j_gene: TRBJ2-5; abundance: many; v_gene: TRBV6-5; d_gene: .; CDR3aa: CASSFKDGEETQYF; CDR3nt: TGTGCCAGCAGTTTTAAGGACGGAGAGGAGACCCAGTACTTC
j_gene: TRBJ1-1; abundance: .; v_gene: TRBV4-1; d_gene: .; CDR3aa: CASSQVGSQGGPNTEAFF; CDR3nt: TGCGCCAGCAGCCAAGTGGGGTCCCAGGGTGGGCCGAACACTGAAGCTTTCTTT
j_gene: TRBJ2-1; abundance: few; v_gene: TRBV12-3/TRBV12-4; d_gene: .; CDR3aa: CASRPGGPGNEQFF; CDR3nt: TGTGCCAGCAGGCCCGGGGGGCCCGGCAATGAGCAGTTCTTC
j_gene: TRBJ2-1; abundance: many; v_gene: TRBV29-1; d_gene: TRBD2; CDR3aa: CSADSQLAGAWVNEQFF; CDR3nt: TGCAGCGCAGATTCCCAGCTAGCGGGAGCATGGGTTAATGAGCAGTTCTTC
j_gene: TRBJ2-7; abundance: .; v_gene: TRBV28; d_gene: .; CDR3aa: CASRGGTSYEQYF; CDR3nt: TGTGCCAGCAGGGGGGGAACTTCCTACGAGCAGTACTTC
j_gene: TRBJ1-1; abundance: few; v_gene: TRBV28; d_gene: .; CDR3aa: CASNVLNTEAFF; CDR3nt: TGTGCCAGCAACGTACTGAACACTGAAGCTTTCTTT
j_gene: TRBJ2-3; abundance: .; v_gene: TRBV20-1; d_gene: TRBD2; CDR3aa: CSARVAGVRDTQYF; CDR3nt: TGCAGTGCTAGAGTAGCGGGAGTCAGAGATACGCAGTATTTT
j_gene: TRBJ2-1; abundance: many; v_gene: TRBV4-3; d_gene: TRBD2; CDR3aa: CASSRTGLAVMNEQFF; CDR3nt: TGCGCCAGCAGCCGAACGGGACTAGCGGTGATGAATGAGCAGTTCTTC
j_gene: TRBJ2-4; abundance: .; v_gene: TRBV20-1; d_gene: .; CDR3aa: CSARPPAKNIQYF; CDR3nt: TGCAGTGCTAGGCCCCCGGCCAAAAACATTCAGTACTTC
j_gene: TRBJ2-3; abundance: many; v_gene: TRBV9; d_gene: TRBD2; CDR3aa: CASSTTLREDTDTQYF; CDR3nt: TGTGCCAGCAGCACAACTCTGCGGGAGGACACAGATACGCAGTATTTT
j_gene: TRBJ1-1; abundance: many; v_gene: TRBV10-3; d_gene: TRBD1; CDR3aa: CAITGQGNTEAFF; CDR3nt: TGTGCCATCACTGGACAGGGGAACACTGAAGCTTTCTTT
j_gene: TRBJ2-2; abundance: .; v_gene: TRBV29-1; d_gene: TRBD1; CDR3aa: CSVRTGQNQLFF; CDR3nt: TGCAGCGTTCGGACAGGCCAGAATCAGCTGTTTTTT
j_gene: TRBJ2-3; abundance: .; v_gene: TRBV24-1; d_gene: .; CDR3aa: CATREVSTDTQYF; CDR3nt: TGTGCCACCAGGGAGGTGAGCACAGATACGCAGTATTTT
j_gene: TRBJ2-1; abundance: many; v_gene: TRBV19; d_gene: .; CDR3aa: CASSSRRGRASYNEQFF; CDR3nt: TGTGCCAGTAGTTCCCGTAGGGGGAGGGCGTCCTACAATGAGCAGTTCTTC
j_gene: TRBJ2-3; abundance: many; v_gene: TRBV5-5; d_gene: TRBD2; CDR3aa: CASSLVGGSGTDTQYF; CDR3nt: TGTGCCAGCAGCTTGGTCGGCGGGAGTGGGACAGATACGCAGTATTTT
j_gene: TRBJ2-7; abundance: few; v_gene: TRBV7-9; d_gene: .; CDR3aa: CASSLTTDSYEQYF; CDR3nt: TGTGCCAGCAGCCTCACGACAGATTCCTACGAGCAGTACTTC
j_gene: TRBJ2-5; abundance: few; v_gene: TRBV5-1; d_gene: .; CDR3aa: CASSLVGQGGETQYF; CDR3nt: TGCGCCAGCAGCTTGGTTGGGCAGGGTGGAGAGACCCAGTACTTC
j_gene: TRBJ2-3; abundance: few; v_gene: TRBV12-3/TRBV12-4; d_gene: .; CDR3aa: CASSWGTTDTQYF; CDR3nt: TGTGCCAGCAGTTGGGGGACTACAGATACGCAGTATTTT
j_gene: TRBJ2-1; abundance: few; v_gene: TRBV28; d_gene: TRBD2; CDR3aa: CASSPCRLAPCNEQFF; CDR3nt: TGTGCCAGCAGCCCGTGCCGACTAGCGCCGTGCAATGAGCAGTTCTTC
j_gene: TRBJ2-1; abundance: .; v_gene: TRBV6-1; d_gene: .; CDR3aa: CASSGQGINEQFF; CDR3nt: TGTGCCAGCAGTGGGCAGGGGATAAATGAGCAGTTCTTC
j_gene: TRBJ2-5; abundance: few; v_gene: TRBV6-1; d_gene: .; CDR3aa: CASSESRSSETQYF; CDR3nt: TGTGCCAGCAGTGAAAGCAGGTCCTCGGAGACCCAGTACTTC
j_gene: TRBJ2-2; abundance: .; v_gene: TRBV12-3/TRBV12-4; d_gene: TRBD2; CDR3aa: CASSRVAGGTNTGELFF; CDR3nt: TGTGCCAGCTCCCGGGTCGCGGGAGGTACTAACACCGGGGAGCTGTTTTTT
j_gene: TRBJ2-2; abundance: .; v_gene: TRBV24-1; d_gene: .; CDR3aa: CATSDRIMAGELFF; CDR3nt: TGTGCCACCAGTGACAGGATAATGGCCGGGGAGCTGTTTTTT
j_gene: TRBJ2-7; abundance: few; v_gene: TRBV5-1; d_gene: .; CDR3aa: CASSVDHEQYF; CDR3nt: TGCGCCAGCAGCGTTGACCACGAGCAGTACTTC
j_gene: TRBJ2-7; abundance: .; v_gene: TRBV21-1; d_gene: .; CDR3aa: CASSLRRVPLLYEQYF; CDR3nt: TGTGCCAGCAGCCTCCGCCGGGTCCCTCTCCTTTACGAGCAGTACTTC
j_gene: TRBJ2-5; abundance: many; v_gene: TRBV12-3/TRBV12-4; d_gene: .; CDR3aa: CASRPGLSETQYF; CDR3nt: TGTGCCAGCAGACCAGGGTTGTCTGAGACCCAGTACTTC
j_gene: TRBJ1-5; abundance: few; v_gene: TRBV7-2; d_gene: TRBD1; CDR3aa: CASSLRQGVNQPQHF; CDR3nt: TGTGCCAGCAGCCTGAGACAGGGTGTGAATCAGCCCCAGCATTTT
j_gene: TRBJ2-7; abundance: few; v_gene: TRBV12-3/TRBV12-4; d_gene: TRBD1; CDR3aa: CASTLGAGQGYEQYF; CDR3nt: TGTGCCAGCACCCTAGGCGCAGGACAGGGCTACGAGCAGTACTTC
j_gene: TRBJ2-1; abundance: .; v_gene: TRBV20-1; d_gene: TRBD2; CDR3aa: CSARDQREGYNEQFF; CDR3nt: TGCAGTGCTAGAGATCAGCGGGAGGGTTACAATGAGCAGTTCTTC
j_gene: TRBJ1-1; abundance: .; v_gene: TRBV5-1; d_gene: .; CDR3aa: CASSLTEHSEAFF; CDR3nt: TGCGCCAGCAGCTTGACAGAACATAGTGAAGCTTTCTTT
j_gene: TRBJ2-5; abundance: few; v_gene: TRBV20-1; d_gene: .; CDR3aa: CSASRVRVAGQETQYF; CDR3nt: TGCAGTGCTAGTCGAGTCCGGGTGGCTGGACAAGAGACCCAGTACTTC
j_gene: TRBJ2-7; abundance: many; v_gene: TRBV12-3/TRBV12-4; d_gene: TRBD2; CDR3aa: CASTLAGGPYEQYF; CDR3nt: TGTGCCAGCACGTTAGCGGGAGGGCCCTACGAGCAGTACTTC
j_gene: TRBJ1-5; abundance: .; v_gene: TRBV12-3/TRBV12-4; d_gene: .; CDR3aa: CASTLKYAGSNQPQHF; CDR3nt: TGTGCCAGCACTCTAAAGTATGCGGGGAGCAATCAGCCCCAGCATTTT
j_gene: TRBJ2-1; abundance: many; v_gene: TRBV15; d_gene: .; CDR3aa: CATSRDRVEQFF; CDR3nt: TGTGCCACCAGCAGAGATCGGGTTGAGCAGTTCTTC
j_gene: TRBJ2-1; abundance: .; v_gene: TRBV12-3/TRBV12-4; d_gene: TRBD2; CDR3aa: CASDRGGDNEQFF; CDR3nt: TGTGCCAGCGACCGGGGGGGCGACAATGAGCAGTTCTTC
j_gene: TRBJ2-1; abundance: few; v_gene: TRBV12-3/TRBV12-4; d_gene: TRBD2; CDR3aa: CASSGGRLAVEQFF; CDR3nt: TGTGCCAGCAGTGGCGGAAGGCTAGCGGTTGAGCAGTTCTTC
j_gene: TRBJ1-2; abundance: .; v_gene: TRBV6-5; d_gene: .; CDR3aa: CASSYGAGGYTF; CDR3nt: TGTGCCAGCAGTTATGGGGCGGGCGGCTACACCTTC
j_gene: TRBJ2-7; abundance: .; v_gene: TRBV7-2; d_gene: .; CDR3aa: CASSPSGKHEQYF; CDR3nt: TGTGCCAGCAGCCCCTCAGGGAAACACGAGCAGTACTTC